The sample holds a few counts of the clone carrying this TCR beta chain. Antigen specificity is unknown. The CDR3 runs 14 residues. Trimming left V 5 bases short and J 3 bases short, with 11 bases between. CDR1 and CDR2 (germline): SGHTA, FQGNSA. Heparinised blood was drawn once per donor, averaging roughly 0.11 L. Reverse transcribing all isolated RNA meant expressed TCRB transcripts were sequenced. The protocol was immunoSEQ multiplex PCR, while the TCRdb copy is restricted to in-frame clones and leaves out a portion. The sample consists of some 500,000 clones, 10% to 12% of them appearing once. These data belong to a study of beta chain features in type 1 diabetes. Whole-study findings and limits: Among patients with Type 1 diabetes, TCRB CDR3s were moderately but significantly shorter in every one of the four CD4+ subsets.

The rearrangement links TRBV7-2 to TRBJ2-1; TRBD1 might be the D (5 bases). Sequenced input: naive CD4+ T cells from blood. This TCR was sampled from a woman between 18 and 29 years old in good health. In DNA form, the CDR3 reads TGTGCCAGCAGCCCAGGGAAGAACTACAATGAGCAGTTCTTC. This codes for CASSPGKNYNEQFF.